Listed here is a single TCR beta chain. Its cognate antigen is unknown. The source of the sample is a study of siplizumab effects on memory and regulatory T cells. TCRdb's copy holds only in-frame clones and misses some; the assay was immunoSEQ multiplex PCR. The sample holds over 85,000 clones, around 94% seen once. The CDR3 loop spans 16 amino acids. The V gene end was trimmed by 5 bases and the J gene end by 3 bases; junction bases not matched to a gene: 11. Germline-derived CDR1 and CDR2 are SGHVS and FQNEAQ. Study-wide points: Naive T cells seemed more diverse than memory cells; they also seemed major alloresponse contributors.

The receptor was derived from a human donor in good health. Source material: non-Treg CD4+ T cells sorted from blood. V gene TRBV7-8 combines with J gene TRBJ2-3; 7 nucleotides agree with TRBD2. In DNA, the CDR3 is TGTGCCAGCAGCCCCAGGACTAGTTTTTTGACAGATACGCAGTATTTT. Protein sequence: CASSPRTSFLTDTQYF.